The sample holds one count of the clone carrying this TCR beta chain. This sample was taken from a study of blood T cell repertoires in COVID-19. For the study at large: Whether acute or convalescent, the COVID-19 samples came from the United States, Italy and Spain. PBMCs, B-cell-depleted T cells, or T cells provided the cDNA or gDNA that made up the material.

The germline gives CDR1 SGHAT, CDR2 FQNNGV. Germline trimming cut 4 bases from V and 7 bases from J; bases unmatched to any gene: 15. This CDR3 is 16 amino acids long. Authors' methods: By means of reference gene primer amplification, nucleated cell counts were estimated. The table came from immunoSEQ multiplex PCR; TCRdb's copy has only in-frame clones and leaves some out. That table supplies the V and J calls and clone size; D and trimming were determined from the DNA. The sample includes 130,000 to 150,000 clones, 75% to 85% seen only once; the top ten take about a tenth. The V gene is TRBV11-2, the J gene TRBJ2-7; 8 positions match TRBD1. Sequencing was carried out using peripheral blood. This sequence was found in a man aged 55 to 69 with active or convalescent COVID-19. The CDR3 DNA follows: TGTGCCAGCAGCTACGACCGGGACAGGCGTGCTGGGGAGCAGTACTTC. Translation: CASSYDRDRRAGEQYF.